The clone carrying this T cell receptor (beta chain) was seen a few times. The antigen is not known. The sample is drawn from a study of blood T cells in healthy people across ages. Points from the study as a whole: Unsorted PBMC material precluded a definitive naive versus antigen-experienced comparison. Researchers deemed the diversity estimates from one million T cells underestimates.

Primers used in a second PCR of about 7 to 12 cycles were a sample-barcoded 5' primer and a J-beta primer mix. TCRdb re-derived calls from the 5' RACE reads in MiXCR, one entry per CDR3 protein. The data show more than 900,000 distinct CDR3 sequences, almost 30% seen once. The CDR3 extends over 14 amino acids. The J segment lost 3 bases and the V segment lost 5 bases, leaving 4 bases of the junction unmatched. Germline-derived CDR1 and CDR2 are DFQATT and SNEGSKA (reference sequence). Total RNA extraction produced at least 5 micrograms (per sample) for the study. These data are also associated with another study on T cells of mothers and their children. That report notes: RNA was extracted, and all of it went into cDNA synthesis at around 1.4 ug per 15 ul.

The rearrangement uses TRBV20-1 and TRBJ2-1; TRBD2 aligns across 10 bases. Sequenced sample: blood. This clonotype was obtained from a woman aged 40-49 years in good health. This chain's CDR3 is CSADKRGGYNEQFF. CDR3 nucleotides: TGCAGTGCTGACAAGCGGGGGGGCTACAATGAGCAGTTCTTC.